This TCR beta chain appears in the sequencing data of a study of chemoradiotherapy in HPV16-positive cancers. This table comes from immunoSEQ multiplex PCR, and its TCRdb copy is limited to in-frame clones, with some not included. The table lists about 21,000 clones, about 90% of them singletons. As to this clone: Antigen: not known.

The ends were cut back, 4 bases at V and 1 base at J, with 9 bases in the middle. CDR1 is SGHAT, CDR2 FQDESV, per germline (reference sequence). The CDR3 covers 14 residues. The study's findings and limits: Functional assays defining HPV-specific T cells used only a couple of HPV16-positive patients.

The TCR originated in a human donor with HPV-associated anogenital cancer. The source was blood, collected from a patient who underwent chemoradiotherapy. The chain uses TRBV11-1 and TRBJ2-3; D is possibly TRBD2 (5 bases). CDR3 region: CASSSPGGTDTQYF. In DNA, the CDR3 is TGTGCCAGCAGCTCCCCCGGGGGCACAGATACGCAGTATTTT.